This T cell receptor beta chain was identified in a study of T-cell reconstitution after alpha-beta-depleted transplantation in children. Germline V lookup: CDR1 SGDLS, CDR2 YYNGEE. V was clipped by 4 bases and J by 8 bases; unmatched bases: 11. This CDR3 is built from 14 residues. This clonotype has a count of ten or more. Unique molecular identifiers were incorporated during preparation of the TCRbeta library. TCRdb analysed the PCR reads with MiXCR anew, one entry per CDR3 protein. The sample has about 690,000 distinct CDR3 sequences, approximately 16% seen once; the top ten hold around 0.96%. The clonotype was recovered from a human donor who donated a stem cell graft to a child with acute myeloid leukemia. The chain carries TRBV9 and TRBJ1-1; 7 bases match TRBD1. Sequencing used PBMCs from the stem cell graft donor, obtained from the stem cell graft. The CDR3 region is CASSSRQGGSEAFF. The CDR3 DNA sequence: TGTGCCAGCAGCTCCAGACAGGGAGGTAGCGAAGCTTTCTTT.